The 27 T cell receptor gamma chains below all came from one sample that was sequenced in a study of γδ T cells in repeated Plasmodium falciparum infection. Flow sorting of PBMC yielded separate Vgamma9/Vdelta2+ and Vdelta2-negative gammadelta T cell populations for bulk repertoire analysis. TCRdb re-processed the multiplex PCR reads using CATT. Counted here are roughly 32,000 gamma-chain clones, over 1.1% occurring once; the ten biggest clones make up approximately 19%. The sample comprised gamma-delta T cells from blood. These receptors originate from a pool of human donors (malaria-infected and uninfected, not separated).

This clone was detected ten times or more. The chain couples TRGV4 to TRGJ1 or TRGJ2. From germline, CDR1 is EGSTGY and CDR2 YDSYTSSV. V lost 0 bases and J lost 4; bases outside the gene matches: 9. The CDR3 totals 15 residues. The CDR3 loop is CATWDGPGRYYKKLF. The CDR3 DNA follows: TGTGCCACCTGGGATGGGCCGGGTCGGTATTATAAGAAACTCTTT.

Notes on this clone: The protein given by TCRdb reflects a much larger clone and differs at residue 7 from this DNA's translation, likely from a read error; the protein shown is the DNA's translation. V gene TRGV8 combines with J gene TRGJ1 or TRGJ2. Germline CDR1 and CDR2: VENAVY and YDSYNSRV. The trim removed 1 base at V and 10 bases at J, leaving 4 bases unmatched. The CDR3 extends over 11 amino acids. DNA of the CDR3: TGTGCCACCTGGGATAGAAGGAAGAAACTCTTT. The encoded protein is CATWDRRKKLF.

Note on this clone: TCRdb assigns this DNA the protein of a much larger clone, which departs from its translation at residue 12; this likely reflects a read error, and the protein shown comes from translating the DNA. The V gene is given as TRGV4, and no J gene call is available. This CDR3 spans 14 amino acids. The germline V gene has CDR1 EGSTGY and CDR2 YDSYTSSV. The CDR3 is CATWDGPRRYKELF. CDR3 nucleotide sequence: TGTGCCACCTGGGATGGGCCTCGTCGTTATAAGGAACTCTTT.

This clone was seen more than once but under ten times. The protein TCRdb gives is from a much larger clone and does not agree with this DNA's translation at residue 4, likely a read error; the protein shown here comes from the DNA. The chain combines TRGV8 with TRGJ1 or TRGJ2. The CDR3 consists of 11 residues. Germline V gene data show CDR1 as VENAVY and CDR2 as YDSYNSRV. The CDR3 here is CATGDRHEKLF. The CDR3 DNA is TGTGCCACCGGGGATAGGCACGAGAAACTCTTT.

On this clone: This likely traces to a read error, being one base from a far larger clone. Other DNA sequences within the sample encode an identical CDR3. V is TRGV9 and J is TRGJP. No J gene was available from TCRdb, and it was assigned here by a germline match of the DNA. The germline V gene has CDR1 GITISATS and CDR2 ISYDGTV (reference sequence). The CDR3 totals 21 residues. The CDR3 bases are TGTGCCTTATGGGAGGCCCAGCCCGAAGGAAGAAGAGGGTTGGGCAAAAAAATCAAGGTATTT. Its translation is CALWEAQPEGRRGLGKKIKVF.

This clone was observed a few times. TCRdb's listed protein matches a much larger clone and diverges from this DNA's translation at residue 5, likely through a read error; the protein shown comes from the DNA. This chain links TRGV3 with TRGJP1. Because TCRdb records no J gene, it was assigned here through a match of the DNA to germline. CDR1 is VTNTFY, CDR2 YDVSTARD, per germline (reference sequence). The trim removed 5 bases at V and 7 bases at J, leaving 10 bases unmatched. The CDR3 is made up of 14 amino acids. In nucleotides, the CDR3 is TGTGCCACCTGGGGCTGGCGGGGTGGTTGGTTCAAGATATTT. Translated: CATWGWRGGWFKIF.

In its sample, this clone was seen many times. The translation of this DNA and the TCRdb protein of a much larger clone differ at residue 13, probably owing to a read error; the protein shown here is translated from the DNA. This chain connects TRGV9 to TRGJP2. Germline V gene sequence: CDR1 GITISATS, CDR2 ISYDGTV (reference sequence). There are 15 residues in the CDR3. CDR3 coding DNA: TGTGCCTTGTGGGAGGTGCCATGTAGTGATTGGATCATGACGTTT. This sequence encodes CALWEVPCSDWIMTF.

This clone appeared many times. TCRdb's protein for this DNA is that of a much larger clone and differs from the translation at residue 11, likely a read error; the protein shown is the DNA translation. The V and J genes are TRGV9 and TRGJP. Germline CDR1 is GITISATS and CDR2 is ISYDGTV (reference sequence). CDR3 size: 18 residues. The chain's CDR3 is CALWEVQAEESGKKIKVF. The CDR3 DNA is TGTGCCTTGTGGGAGGTGCAAGCCGAAGAGTCGGGCAAAAAAATCAAGGTATTT.

This clone showed up many times. The protein held in TCRdb is that of a much larger clone and does not match this DNA's translation at residue 6, likely because of a read error; the protein shown is translated from the DNA. The identical CDR3 is also encoded by other nucleotide sequences in the sample. V and J are TRGV4 and TRGJ1 or TRGJ2. With V trimmed by 2 bases and J by 7 bases, 5 bases remained unmatched. The CDR3 consists of 12 residues. Germline CDR1 reads EGSTGY; CDR2 reads YDSYTSSV. DNA for the CDR3: TGTGCCACCTGGGATGAGGGGTATAAGAAACTCTTT. Amino acid sequence: CATWDEGYKKLF.

This clone was counted a few times. A far larger clone is one nucleotide away, so this likely arose from a read error. Within the sample, other DNA sequences also encode this same CDR3. The chain recombines TRGV9 with TRGJ1 or TRGJ2. This CDR3 has 14 residues. In germline, CDR1 is GITISATS, CDR2 ISYDGTV (reference sequence). The CDR3 loop is CALWEVTNYYKKLF. The CDR3 DNA is TGTGCCTTGTGGGAGGTTACGAATTATTACAAGAAACTCTTT.

This clone was recorded many times. The protein given by TCRdb reflects a much larger clone and differs at residue 6 from this DNA's translation, likely from a read error; the protein shown is the DNA's translation. The rearrangement joins TRGV9 to TRGJP2. The CDR3 contains 13 residues. With 6 bases clipped from V and 5 bases from J, the junction kept 6 bases outside the gene matches. Germline V lookup: CDR1 GITISATS, CDR2 ISYDGTV (reference sequence). CDR3 region: CALWRGSDWIKTF. The CDR3, as DNA: TGTGCCTTGTGGAGGGGGAGTGATTGGATCAAGACGTTT.

This clone was counted a few times. This probably arose from a read error, given a far larger clone one base away. The chain employs TRGV4 and TRGJ1 or TRGJ2. The J gene comes from matching the DNA to germline here; TCRdb lacks it. Germline V gene data show CDR1 as EGSTGY and CDR2 as YDSYTSSV. The CDR3 contains 14 residues. After removal of 1 base from V and 9 bases from J, the junction contained 12 bases not matched to a gene. CDR3 protein: CATWDGPRILKKLF. CDR3 coding DNA: TGTGCCACCTGGGATGGCCCACGGATACTTAAGAAACTCTTT.

There are many counts of this clone. Translating this DNA gives a protein that differs at residue 5 from the TCRdb one, which belongs to a much larger clone; a read error is likely, and the protein shown is this translation. V gene TRGV9 combines with J gene TRGJ1 or TRGJ2. Unmatched junction bases numbered 16, after V lost 5 bases and J lost 0 bases. The CDR3 length is 17 residues. Germline loops: CDR1 GITISATS, CDR2 ISYDGTV (reference sequence). This CDR3 is CALWGPTTPWNYYKKLF. As DNA, the CDR3 is TGTGCCTTGTGGGGGCCAACAACCCCCTGGAATTATTATAAGAAACTCTTT.

In the case of this clone: TCRdb's listed protein matches a much larger clone and diverges from this DNA's translation at residue 3, likely through a read error; the protein shown comes from the DNA. V and J are TRGV9 and TRGJ1 or TRGJ2. The J gene, absent from TCRdb, was called here by matching the DNA to germline. CDR1 GITISATS and CDR2 ISYDGTV come from the germline V gene (reference sequence). There are 12 residues in the CDR3. For the CDR3, the DNA is TGTGCCTCGTGGGAGCCAAATTATAAGAAACTCTTT. This gives the protein CASWEPNYKKLF.

This clone has at least ten counts. The sample carries other DNA sequences with the same CDR3. V usage is TRGV4 and J usage is TRGJ1 or TRGJ2. This CDR3 contains 14 residues. The V and J ends lost 0 bases and 4 bases, in that order; junction bases with no gene match: 6. CDR1 is EGSTGY, CDR2 YDSYTSSV, per germline. In DNA form, the CDR3 reads TGTGCCACCTGGGATGGGCGGACCTATTATAAGAAACTCTTT. Its translation: CATWDGRTYYKKLF.

This clone was observed at least ten times. This rearrangement joins TRGV4 to TRGJ1 or TRGJ2. The CDR3 is 15 amino acids. Germline V gene data show CDR1 as EGSTGY and CDR2 as YDSYTSSV. The V segment lost 0 bases and the J segment 2 bases; nucleotides outside the gene matches: 7. The CDR3 coding sequence is TGTGCCACCTGGGATGGGTCCCTGTATTATTATAAGAAACTCTTT. It encodes CATWDGSLYYYKKLF.

There are many counts of this clone. The translation of this DNA and the TCRdb protein of a much larger clone differ at residue 8, probably owing to a read error; the protein shown here is translated from the DNA. CDR3 sequence reads: CATWDLQAYSSDWIKTF. CDR3 nucleotide sequence: TGTGCCACCTGGGACCTACAGGCGTATAGTAGTGATTGGATCAAGACGTTT. The chain recombines TRGV2 with TRGJP2. No J gene was available from TCRdb, and it was assigned here by a germline match of the DNA. The germline V gene has CDR1 EGSNGY and CDR2 YDSYNSKV. The junction had 10 bases not matched to a gene; V was cut back by 3 bases and J by 0 bases. The CDR3 totals 17 residues.

This clone was seen repeatedly, ten times or more. A read error may be the cause here, since a much bigger clone is one base away. The chain couples TRGV2 to TRGJ1 or TRGJ2. Germline trimming cut 0 bases from V and 8 bases from J; bases unmatched to any gene: 10. The germline CDR1 and CDR2 sequences are EGSNGY and YDSYNSKV. The CDR3 has 14 residues. As DNA, the CDR3 is TGTGCCACCTGGGACGGGACTAGTATGGATAAGAAACTCTTT. Its protein product is CATWDGTSMDKKLF.

In this sample, this clone turned up many times. This is likely an artifact of a read error, given a far larger clone one base away. This specimen includes other DNA sequences encoding the same CDR3. The gene calls are TRGV9 and TRGJP. This CDR3 region has 16 residues. From germline, CDR1 is GITISATS and CDR2 ISYDGTV (reference sequence). The CDR3 loop reads CALWEVKELGKKIKVF. CDR3 nucleotides: TGTGCCCTGTGGGAGGTAAAGGAGTTGGGCAAAAAAATCAAGGTATTT.

In regard to this clone: A far larger clone is one nucleotide away, so this likely arose from a read error. This CDR3 is also generated by other DNA sequences in the sample. The chain couples TRGV3 to TRGJP. TCRdb does not report a J gene; here it was assigned by matching the DNA to germline references. The CDR3 length is 17 residues. Germline V CDR1 and CDR2: VTNTFY, YDVSTARD (reference sequence). The CDR3 DNA is TGTGCCACCTGGGACAGCATTCAAGAGTTGGGCAAAAAGATCAAGGTATTT. It codes for CATWDSIQELGKKIKVF.

The table lists this clone with a few counts. The translation of this DNA and the TCRdb protein of a much larger clone differ at residue 13, probably owing to a read error; the protein shown here is translated from the DNA. The gene calls are TRGV9 and TRGJP. The J gene, not given by TCRdb, was assigned here from a germline match of the nucleotide sequence. This CDR3 is 18 amino acids long. CDR1 and CDR2 (germline): GITISATS, ISYDGTV (reference sequence). The CDR3 coding sequence is TGTGCCTTGTGGGAGGTTACACTTCAAGAGTTGGGCATAAAAATCAAGGTATTT. Translated: CALWEVTLQELGIKIKVF.

This clone was counted a few times. Translating this DNA gives a protein that differs at residue 8 from the TCRdb one, which belongs to a much larger clone; a read error is likely, and the protein shown is this translation. This chain links TRGV8 with TRGJ1 or TRGJ2. Trimming removed 2 bases from V and 12 bases from J; junction bases left unmatched: 7. CDR1 and CDR2 (germline): VENAVY, YDSYNSRV. This CDR3 has 11 residues. In nucleotides, the CDR3 is TGTGCCACCTGGGATAATGGCAGGAAACTCTTT. Protein product: CATWDNGRKLF.

This clone showed up many times. TCRdb's listed protein matches a much larger clone and diverges from this DNA's translation at residue 11, likely through a read error; the protein shown comes from the DNA. V usage is TRGV2 and J usage is TRGJ1 or TRGJ2. The germline V gene encodes CDR1 EGSNGY and CDR2 YDSYNSKV. The CDR3 contains 16 residues. The chain's CDR3 is CATWDGILPNCYKKLF. The CDR3 DNA is TGTGCCACCTGGGACGGAATCCTTCCGAATTGTTATAAGAAACTCTTT.

At least ten counts were recorded for this clone. The TCRdb protein comes from a much larger clone and disagrees with this DNA's translation at residue 11, likely due to a read error; the protein given here is derived from the DNA. The chain couples TRGV3 to TRGJ1 or TRGJ2. The CDR3 runs 13 residues. The germline V gene encodes CDR1 VTNTFY and CDR2 YDVSTARD (reference sequence). In DNA, the CDR3 is TGTGCCACCTGGGACAGGCAGAATTATAAGGAACTCTTT. Its translation: CATWDRQNYKELF.

In the case of this clone: The amino acid sequence in TCRdb belongs to a much larger clone and departs from this DNA's translation at residue 4, likely a sequencing read error; the sequence shown is translated from the DNA. In the same sample, other DNA sequences code for this CDR3. The chain combines TRGV9 with TRGJP. The J gene was not available in TCRdb and was assigned here by matching the DNA to germline segments. This CDR3 contains 17 residues. Per germline, CDR1 GITISATS and CDR2 ISYDGTV (reference sequence). In nucleotides, the CDR3 is TGTGCCTTGCGGGAGGTGCCTCAAGAGTTGGGCAAAAAAATCAAGGTATTT. It translates to CALREVPQELGKKIKVF.

To note about this clone: This likely stems from a read error, as it lies one base from a far larger clone. Other DNA variants within this sample encode the same CDR3. The CDR3 DNA is TGCGCCTTGTGGGAGACCCCGTGGTCTAAGAAACTCTTT. As protein: CALWETPWSKKLF. This sequence joins TRGV9 and TRGJ1 or TRGJ2. The J gene was missing in TCRdb and was found by matching the end of the DNA to germline. The CDR3 consists of 13 residues. The germline V gene encodes CDR1 GITISATS and CDR2 ISYDGTV (reference sequence).

This clone came up many times. This DNA translates differently at residue 5 from the TCRdb protein, which is that of a much larger clone; a read error is likely, and the protein shown is the DNA's own translation. The V gene is TRGV9, the J gene TRGJ1 or TRGJ2. TCRdb carries no J gene annotation; the J gene was assigned here by matching the DNA with germline. Germline V gene lookup returns CDR1 GITISATS and CDR2 ISYDGTV (reference sequence). CDR3 length: 13 amino acids. Trimming cost V 5 bases and J 0 bases; bases outside gene matches: 4. The CDR3: CALWGTNYYKKLF. DNA of the CDR3: TGTGCCTTGTGGGGGACGAATTATTATAAGAAACTCTTT.